These 5 T cell receptor beta chains were sequenced from one sample in a study of T cells in narcolepsy. Profiling relied on immunoSEQ multiplex PCR, and the TCRdb table lists in-frame clones only, not all of them. The table records 27,000 or so clones, 86% of them present only once. Sequences were obtained from CD45RA- memory CD4+ T cells from PBMCs. These receptors were collected from a human donor with narcolepsy.

The rearrangement links TRBV2 to TRBJ2-1, with D perhaps TRBD2 (6 bases). From germline, CDR1 is SNHLY and CDR2 FYNNEI. V was trimmed by 7 bases and J by 8 bases, leaving 12 bases between them. CDR3 length: 12 residues. The CDR3 loop reads CASNGGGDEQFF. For the CDR3, the DNA is TGTGCCAGCAACGGGGGTGGGGATGAGCAGTTCTTC.

The chain joins TRBV29-1 to TRBJ1-2, with no clear D. This CDR3 is built from 11 residues. The germline gives CDR1 SQVTM, CDR2 ANQGSEA. V was cut by 3 bases and J by 4 bases, with 6 bases left in between. The CDR3: CSVEEGYGYTF. The CDR3 coding sequence is TGCAGCGTTGAGGAGGGCTATGGCTACACCTTC. Complete variable domain (other parts from reference TRBV29-1 and TRBJ1-2): SAVISQKPSRDICQRGTSLTIQCQVDSQVTMMFWYRQQPGQSLTLIATANQGSEATYESGFVIDKFPISRPNLTFSTLTVSNMSPEDSSIYLCSVEEGYGYTFGSGTRLTVV.

This clone was observed a handful of times. The chain is built from TRBV2 and TRBJ2-2; 7 positions match TRBD1. V dropped 6 bases and J dropped 0; count of bases not matched to a gene: 4. The CDR3 is 15 amino acids. Germline assignment: CDR1 SNHLY and CDR2 FYNNEI. The CDR3 loop reads CASSAQGANTGELFF. Written as DNA, the CDR3 is TGTGCCAGCAGCGCTCAGGGGGCGAACACCGGGGAGCTGTTTTTT.

The chain uses TRBV23-1 and TRBJ1-4; possibly TRBD1 for D (5 bases). TRBV23-1 is an open reading frame whose function is uncertain. This CDR3 is 14 amino acids long. Trimming took off 10 bases at V and 7 bases at J, with 19 bases between the two ends. CDR3 residues: CATTVPDGAEKLFF. The CDR3 bases are TGCGCCACCACAGTCCCGGACGGGGCTGAAAAACTGTTTTTT.

The chain carries TRBV6-6 and TRBJ2-7, with a possible D match to TRBD2 (7 bases). Germline V gene data show CDR1 as MNHNY and CDR2 as SVGAGI (reference sequence). The CDR3 loop spans 12 amino acids. Trimming removed 5 bases at V and 8 bases at J, with 13 bases between. The CDR3 DNA sequence: TGTGCCAGCAGTGACGGGGGGACAAAGCAGTACGTC. Encoded protein: CASSDGGTKQYV.